These T cell receptor beta chains were read from a single sample in a study of graft-versus-host responses after intestinal transplantation. For these receptors, no antigen is known. Libraries were prepared by immunoSEQ multiplex PCR; TCRdb keeps only in-frame clonotypes and omits some of them. The sample lists fewer than 95,000 clones; approximately 92% were seen once. Sequenced material: unstimulated CD8+ T cells sorted from spleen or lymph node cells, taken before intestinal transplant. The receptors were sampled from a human donor who received an intestinal transplant. The CDR3 runs from the conserved cysteine through the conserved F or W. A D gene is named only where the DNA matches it firmly. Expanded clones get a size class; other rows say once, few or many, or leave the size out.

D,V,size,J,length,CDR3,DNA
TRBD2,TRBV11-3,.,TRBJ2-7,14,CASSPGGLDYEQYF,TGTGCCAGCAGCCCGGGAGGGCTCGACTACGAGCAGTACTTC
TRBD1,TRBV5-1,.,TRBJ2-1,14,CASSFSRGRTEQFF,TGCGCCAGCAGCTTCAGCAGGGGGCGCACTGAGCAGTTCTTC
TRBD1,TRBV7-9,.,TRBJ1-2,16,CASSLGGTGGYYGYTF,TGTGCCAGCAGCTTAGGGGGGACAGGGGGGTACTATGGCTACACCTTC
.,TRBV5-6,.,TRBJ2-1,15,CASSFSFNSYNEQFF,TGTGCCAGCAGCTTTTCGTTTAACTCCTACAATGAGCAGTTCTTC
TRBD2,TRBV4-1,.,TRBJ2-7,16,CASSQDGGDFSYEQYF,TGCGCCAGCAGCCAAGATGGGGGGGACTTCTCCTACGAGCAGTACTTC
.,TRBV19,.,TRBJ1-5,18,CASSSEGAGGYSNQPQHF,TGTGCCAGTAGTAGTGAGGGCGCGGGGGGCTATAGCAATCAGCCCCAGCATTTT
.,TRBV30,.,TRBJ2-5,14,CAWSVVFTGETQYF,TGTGCCTGGAGTGTGGTCTTTACGGGGGAGACCCAGTACTTC
.,TRBV15,.,TRBJ2-4,16,CATSREDYGHVNIQYF,TGTGCCACCAGCAGAGAGGACTATGGTCATGTGAACATTCAGTACTTC
TRBD1,TRBV6-1,.,TRBJ1-3,15,CASSEDRGSGNTIYF,TGTGCCAGCAGTGAAGACAGGGGCTCTGGAAACACCATATATTTT
TRBD1,TRBV4-3,few,TRBJ1-1,15,CASSQKGQGNTEAFF,TGCGCCAGCAGCCAAAAAGGACAGGGGAACACTGAAGCTTTCTTT
.,TRBV4-1,.,TRBJ1-4,16,CASSQERSATNEKLFF,TGCGCCAGCAGCCAAGAACGGTCTGCAACTAATGAAAAACTGTTTTTT
.,TRBV7-9,.,TRBJ1-2,13,CASSSISEDLYTF,TGTGCCAGCAGCTCCATATCGGAGGATCTCTACACCTTC
TRBD2,TRBV9,.,TRBJ2-1,16,CASSEISGAAYNEQFF,TGTGCCAGCAGTGAAATCAGCGGGGCGGCCTACAATGAGCAGTTCTTC
.,TRBV13,.,TRBJ2-7,19,CASSSTGSDGTGNIYEQYF,TGTGCCAGCAGCTCCACGGGCTCCGATGGAACAGGGAACATCTACGAGCAGTACTTC
.,TRBV19,.,TRBJ1-5,15,CASSIFQGLNQPQHF,TGTGCCAGTAGTATATTCCAGGGGCTCAATCAGCCCCAGCATTTT
.,TRBV7-3,once,TRBJ2-1,14,CASSPLASGDEQFF,TGTGCCAGCAGCCCACTAGCTTCGGGCGATGAGCAGTTCTTC
TRBD1,TRBV4-1,.,TRBJ1-5,20,CASNPTYFRDRGFGGQPQHF,TGCGCCAGCAACCCAACTTATTTTCGGGACAGGGGGTTTGGGGGTCAGCCCCAGCATTTT
.,TRBV27,.,TRBJ2-7,15,CASSLSPWGEYEQYF,TGTGCCAGCAGTTTATCCCCCTGGGGGGAGTACGAGCAGTACTTC
.,TRBV6-5,.,TRBJ2-1,12,CASSRGVDEQFF,TGTGCCAGCAGTCGCGGGGTCGATGAGCAGTTCTTC
TRBD2,TRBV9,.,TRBJ2-7,16,CASSVDAGGSSYEQYF,TGTGCCAGCAGCGTAGACGCGGGAGGATCTTCCTACGAGCAGTACTTC
.,TRBV4-3,.,TRBJ2-2,14,CASSQDYRAGELFF,TGCGCCAGCAGCCAAGATTACAGGGCCGGGGAGCTGTTTTTT
TRBD2,TRBV13,.,TRBJ2-2,14,CASSFAGGTGELFF,TGTGCCAGCAGCTTTGCGGGGGGCACCGGGGAGCTGTTTTTT
TRBD1,TRBV7-9,.,TRBJ2-1,13,CASSLQGDNEQFF,TGTGCCAGCAGCTTACAGGGGGACAATGAGCAGTTCTTC
.,TRBV6-1,.,TRBJ1-1,12,CASSVRGTEAFF,TGTGCCAGCAGTGTCCGAGGCACTGAAGCTTTCTTT
.,TRBV15,.,TRBJ1-1,14,CATSRQAGPTEAFF,TGTGCCACCAGCAGACAGGCAGGTCCCACTGAAGCTTTCTTT
TRBD1,TRBV9,.,TRBJ2-1,15,CASSEWGQGHNEQFF,TGTGCCAGCAGCGAGTGGGGACAGGGCCACAATGAGCAGTTCTTC
.,TRBV6-5,once,TRBJ2-2,14,CASTDGGATGELFF,TGTGCCAGCACCGATGGCGGGGCCACCGGGGAGCTGTTTTTT
TRBD1,TRBV6-5,.,TRBJ1-1,15,CASSSLQGMNTEAFF,TGTGCCAGCAGTTCCTTACAGGGGATGAACACTGAAGCTTTCTTT
TRBD2,TRBV13,once,TRBJ2-3,13,CASSFRTSGRSYF,TGTGCCAGCAGCTTCCGGACTAGCGGGAGATCGTATTTT
TRBD2,TRBV9,once,TRBJ2-1,16,CASSVGASGIYNEQFF,TGTGCCAGCAGCGTAGGGGCTAGCGGGATCTACAATGAGCAGTTCTTC
TRBD1,TRBV2,.,TRBJ2-6,16,CASSVGQGAGANVLTF,TGTGCCAGCAGTGTAGGACAGGGTGCCGGGGCCAACGTCCTGACTTTC
.,TRBV19,.,TRBJ2-2,14,CASTPDRFPGELFF,TGTGCCAGTACCCCCGACAGGTTCCCCGGGGAGCTGTTTTTT
TRBD2,TRBV28,.,TRBJ2-1,17,CASSPGTSGRWGNEQFF,TGTGCCAGCAGTCCAGGGACTAGCGGGAGGTGGGGCAATGAGCAGTTCTTC
TRBD1,TRBV11-1,.,TRBJ1-6,15,CASSNGDRVNSPLHF,TGTGCCAGCAGCAACGGAGACAGGGTAAATTCACCCCTCCACTTT
TRBD1,TRBV28,.,TRBJ2-1,22,CASSLWIADPGQGNNYYNEQFF,TGTGCCAGCAGTTTATGGATCGCAGACCCGGGACAGGGGAATAACTACTACAATGAGCAGTTCTTC
TRBD2,TRBV13,.,TRBJ2-2,16,CASSIASGRTTGELFF,TGTGCCAGCAGCATTGCTAGCGGGAGGACCACCGGGGAGCTGTTTTTT
TRBD2,TRBV9,.,TRBJ2-3,15,CASSDGGAFTDTQYF,TGTGCCAGCAGTGACGGGGGGGCTTTCACAGATACGCAGTATTTT
.,TRBV29-1,.,TRBJ1-1,13,CSVVPTGNTEAFF,TGCAGCGTTGTTCCGACAGGGAACACTGAAGCTTTCTTT
.,TRBV30,.,TRBJ2-3,15,CAWSLIGVGIDTQYF,TGTGCCTGGAGTTTAATAGGAGTTGGCATCGATACGCAGTATTTT
TRBD2,TRBV13,.,TRBJ2-1,16,CASSSGTSGAYNEQFF,TGTGCCAGCAGCTCCGGGACTAGCGGGGCCTACAATGAGCAGTTCTTC
TRBD1,TRBV19,once,TRBJ1-5,14,CASKTGTGNQPQHF,TGTGCCAGTAAAACCGGGACAGGGAATCAGCCCCAGCATTTT
.,TRBV7-9,.,TRBJ2-2,16,CASSLIRTPNTGELFF,TGTGCCAGCAGCTTAATTAGGACACCGAACACCGGGGAGCTGTTTTTT
.,TRBV5-1,.,TRBJ2-7,13,CASSFGGISEQYF,TGCGCCAGCAGCTTCGGCGGGATCTCGGAGCAGTACTTC
TRBD2,TRBV7-2,.,TRBJ2-7,14,CASSIRGLAEEQYF,TGTGCCAGCAGCATAAGAGGACTAGCGGAAGAGCAGTACTTC
.,TRBV7-9,.,TRBJ2-7,14,CASSLQANPYEQYF,TGTGCCAGCAGCCTGCAGGCTAATCCCTACGAGCAGTACTTC